This T cell receptor (beta chain) was identified during a study of tumor T cells in aggressive B-cell lymphoma (dated by TCRdb to about 2017). Between the V and J ends, shortened by 0 bases and 1 base respectively, the junction contains 7 bases. From the cysteine up to the phenylalanine, the CDR3 has a length of 14 residues. Left in the record is the CDR3 DNA by itself, 42 bases read in frame from the first base. According to the germline V gene, CDR1 reads SGDLS and CDR2 reads YYNGEE. Library preparation was by the immunoSEQ multiplex PCR assay. TCRdb re-hosts the immuneACCESS table, in-frame sequences only. Its copies lack some clones; in the studies checked, an unresolved V gene accounts for under half of them, and the cause for the rest is not known. Recorded for this sample are around 1,500 clones; more than 80% of them occurred a single time. The leading ten clones occupy approximately 8% of the sample.

About this clone: Its antigen is unknown. No base quality information exists; no much larger clone differs at one position.

The sequence joins TRBV9 to TRBJ1-1, with no confidently assigned D gene. Sequenced sample: tumor tissue. This clonotype was sampled from an adult with diffuse large B cell lymphoma. The CDR3 protein sequence reads: CASSVDWANTEAFF. The sequenced DNA: TGTGCCAGCAGCGTAGATTGGGCGAACACTGAAGCTTTCTTT.